The clone carrying this T cell receptor (beta chain) was seen only once. V shed 8 bases and J 4 bases; nucleotides not matched to a gene: 8. The germline gives CDR1 ENHRY, CDR2 SYGVKD. The CDR3 is made up of 15 amino acids. The sample comes from a study of blood T cell repertoires in COVID-19. Cohorts were determined from participant-reported clinical history. Cohort 3 recovered donors had two negative PCRs, clearance, or symptom resolution. Repertoires were generated with immunoSEQ multiplex PCR, while TCRdb's copy carries only in-frame clones and drops some. The table lists approximately 330,000 clones, under 90% of them singletons.

The sequenced sample consisted of PBMCs or T cells enriched from blood (not recorded which). The chain has TRBV10-3 and TRBJ2-5, with 12 bases that match TRBD2. The source is a woman aged 30 to 39 who had recovered from COVID-19. The CDR3 DNA follows: TGTGCCATCGGTCCGACTAGCGGGAGTGGAGAGACCCAGTACTTC. Its translation is CAIGPTSGSGETQYF.